Shown below are 14 T cell receptor beta chains from a single sample sequenced in a study of human T cells and chemical hapten exposure. Indicated time point: healthy volunteer bleed at 2 weeks. Sequencing started from total RNA isolated from unfractionated whole blood. MiXCR, run by TCRdb on the RACE reads, gives a single entry per CDR3 protein. The sample shows 25,000 to 35,000 distinct CDR3 sequences, approximately 7.4% of them seen only once. Sequenced: whole blood. Source of these receptors: a human donor in good health. Some clones in this sample may be carry-over from other donors' samples.

This clonotype was observed many times. The V and J genes are TRBV7-2 and TRBJ2-1; the D is unclear. This CDR3 is built from 15 residues. Germline CDR1 SGHTA, CDR2 FQGNSA. V lost 6 bases and J lost 9, with 21 bases in between. The CDR3 DNA follows: TGTGCCAGCAGACCATCTGCTCGGACCTACGCTGAGCAGTTCTTC. Translation: CASRPSARTYAEQFF. The full variable domain, in which reference TRBV7-2 and TRBJ2-1 provide the parts outside the CDR3, is GAGVSQSPSNKVTEKGKDVELRCDPISGHTALYWYRQSLGQGLEFLIYFQGNSAPDKSGLPSDRFSAERTGGSVSTLTIQRTQQEDSAVYLCASRPSARTYAEQFFGPGTRLTVL.

This clonotype was counted only a few times. V is TRBV5-1 and J is TRBJ2-1; D is undetermined. Trimming removed 2 bases at V and 5 bases at J, with 8 bases between. The CDR3 loop spans 13 amino acids. Germline CDR1 reads SGHRS; CDR2 reads YFSETQ. CDR3 nucleotide sequence: TGCGCCAGCAGCTTACAACTGAACAATGAGCAGTTCTTC. Translated, it gives CASSLQLNNEQFF.

This clonotype came up many times. The rearrangement joins TRBV7-8 to TRBJ1-6; D uncertain. This CDR3 has 16 residues. V shed 0 bases and J shed 4 bases, with 10 bases lying between them. Germline lookup yields CDR1 SGHVS and CDR2 FQNEAQ. The CDR3 loop reads CASSLARTDYNSPLHF. The CDR3 nucleotides are TGTGCCAGCAGCTTAGCAAGGACCGATTATAATTCACCCCTCCACTTT.

The chain has TRBV28 and TRBJ2-3; D assignment may be TRBD1 or TRBD2 (5 bases each). Germline V gene lookup returns CDR1 MDHEN and CDR2 SYDVKM. The ends were cut back, 3 bases at V and 5 bases at J, with 15 bases in the middle. This CDR3 spans 15 amino acids. The CDR3 loop is CASSFVGEGLDTQYF. The CDR3 DNA reads as TGTGCCAGCAGTTTTGTGGGAGAGGGGTTAGATACGCAGTATTTT.

This clonotype was picked up a small number of times. J is TRBJ2-7 and V is TRBV10-2, with D possibly TRBD2 on 7 matching bases. CDR1 is WSHSY and CDR2 is SAAADI in the germline V gene. V lost 6 bases to trimming and J lost 2 bases, with 20 bases between them. This CDR3 has 16 amino acids. The CDR3 coding sequence is TGCGCCAGCAGGGGGGGGCTTACAGGGACCCCCTACGAGCAGTACTTC. Residues: CASRGGLTGTPYEQYF.

This sequence joins TRBV5-4 and TRBJ1-2; TRBD1 might be the D (6 bases). This CDR3 region has 15 residues. CDR1 and CDR2 (germline): SGHNT, YYREEE (reference sequence). V lost 4 bases, J lost 4 bases, and 17 bases lay in between. Written as DNA, the CDR3 is TGTGCCAGCAGCCTACCCCTGGAGACAGGCTATGGCTACACCTTC. It is translated as CASSLPLETGYGYTF. Variable domain in full (rest from reference TRBV5-4 and TRBJ1-2): ETGVTQSPTHLIKTRGQQVTLRCSSQSGHNTVSWYQQALGQGPQFIFQYYREEENGRGNFPPRFSGLQFPNYSSELNVNALELDDSALYLCASSLPLETGYGYTFGSGTRLTVV.

This clonotype has just a few counts. This sequence joins TRBV6-1 and TRBJ2-3, with D possibly matching TRBD1 (9 bases). Germline V lookup: CDR1 MNHNS, CDR2 SASEGT. Between the trimmed V and J ends, which lost 6 bases and 4 bases, there was a span of 20 bases. This CDR3 spans 16 amino acids. The CDR3 region is CASSRQGGGGPDTQYF. CDR3 nucleotides: TGTGCCAGCAGCCGACAGGGGGGCGGGGGGCCAGATACGCAGTATTTT.

V and J are TRBV29-1 and TRBJ2-5, with TRBD2 matching over 7 bases. V shed 8 bases and J 4 bases; nucleotides not matched to a gene: 10. The CDR3 length is 13 residues. Germline V gene lookup returns CDR1 SQVTM and CDR2 ANQGSEA. The CDR3 spells CSHPGGSGETQYF. As DNA, the CDR3 is TGCAGCCACCCAGGCGGGAGTGGAGAGACCCAGTACTTC. Complete variable domain (other parts from reference TRBV29-1 and TRBJ2-5): SAVISQKPSRDICQRGTSLTIQCQVDSQVTMMFWYRQQPGQSLTLIATANQGSEATYESGFVIDKFPISRPNLTFSTLTVSNMSPEDSSIYLCSHPGGSGETQYFGPGTRLLVL.

This clonotype showed up many times. The V call is TRBV7-9, the J call TRBJ2-1; 7 bases align to TRBD2. With V trimmed by 5 bases and J by 4 bases, 8 bases remained unmatched. CDR3 length: 15 amino acids. CDR1 is SEHNR, CDR2 FQNEAQ, per germline (reference sequence). DNA of the CDR3: TGTGCCAGCAGCCCTGGACTAGATGAGTACAATGAGCAGTTCTTC. It is translated as CASSPGLDEYNEQFF.

This clonotype was counted between two and nine times. This chain joins TRBV3-1 and TRBJ2-7; D call uncertain. Germline V gene data show CDR1 as LGHDT and CDR2 as YNNKEL (reference sequence). V was shortened by 1 base and J by 0 bases, with 10 bases between the two germline ends. This CDR3 comprises 15 residues. DNA for the CDR3: TGTGCCAGCAGCCAAGGCTGGGCACCCTCCTACGAGCAGTACTTC. Its translation: CASSQGWAPSYEQYF.

This clonotype has a count of ten or more. V gene TRBV30 combines with J gene TRBJ1-1; no firm D call. Germline V lookup: CDR1 GTSNPN, CDR2 SVGIG (reference sequence). Trimming shortened V by 4 bases and J by 3 bases, and 12 bases separated the two germline ends. This CDR3 comprises 13 residues. CDR3 region: CAWKRLGDTEAFF. CDR3 coding DNA: TGTGCCTGGAAGAGGCTCGGGGACACTGAAGCTTTCTTT.

The V call is TRBV28, the J call TRBJ1-2, with unresolved D. This CDR3 contains 13 residues. Germline V gene lookup returns CDR1 MDHEN and CDR2 SYDVKM. The germline V and J ends were trimmed by 1 base and 3 bases, with 6 bases remaining between them. CDR3 amino acids: CASSLSQYYGYTF. In nucleotides, the CDR3 is TGTGCCAGCAGTTTATCCCAGTACTATGGCTACACCTTC.

This clonotype has a handful of counts. The chain links TRBV30 to TRBJ1-1; D is possibly TRBD1 (5 bases). The CDR3 contains 17 residues. V lost 3 bases and J lost 0, with 20 bases in between. The germline V gene encodes CDR1 GTSNPN and CDR2 SVGIG (reference sequence). The CDR3 bases are TGTGCCTGGAGAAGGCTCGGCAGGGAAGGATTGAACACTGAAGCTTTCTTT. It specifies CAWRRLGREGLNTEAFF.

The sample holds a few counts of this clonotype. The rearrangement joins TRBV6-5 to TRBJ1-5; D unresolved. CDR3 size: 14 residues. CDR1 is MNHEY, CDR2 SVGAGI, per germline. Trimming cost V 5 bases and J 6 bases, with 14 bases left between them. As DNA, the CDR3 is TGTGCCAGCAGTACCCGCCCCTCGTTTCAGCCCCAGCATTTT. Translated, it gives CASSTRPSFQPQHF.